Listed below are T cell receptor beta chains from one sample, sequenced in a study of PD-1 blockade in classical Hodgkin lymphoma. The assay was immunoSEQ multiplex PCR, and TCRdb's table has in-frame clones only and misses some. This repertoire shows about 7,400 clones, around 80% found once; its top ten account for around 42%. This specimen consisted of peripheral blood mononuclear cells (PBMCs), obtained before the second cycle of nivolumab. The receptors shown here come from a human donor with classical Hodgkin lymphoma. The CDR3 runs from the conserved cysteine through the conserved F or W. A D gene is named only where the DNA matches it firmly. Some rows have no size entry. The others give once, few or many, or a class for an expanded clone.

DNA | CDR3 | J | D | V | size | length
TGTGCCAGCAGTGAAGCTGGAAACACCATATATTTT | CASSEAGNTIYF | TRBJ1-3 | NA | TRBV2 | NA | 12
TGTGCCAGCAGTTGCCGCCCGAGGGGGGGCGGGCATAACCCCTACGAGCAGTACTTC | CASSCRPRGGGHNPYEQYF | TRBJ2-7 | NA | TRBV6-7 | NA | 19
TGTGCCAGCAGCTGGATAGCGGAGACCACAGATACGCAGTATTTT | CASSWIAETTDTQYF | TRBJ2-3 | NA | TRBV27 | NA | 15
TGTGCCAGCAGCCGAAAGACACCCGACGGTTTTAGCTCTGGAAACACCATATATTTT | CASSRKTPDGFSSGNTIYF | TRBJ1-3 | NA | TRBV7-6 | once | 19
TGTGCCACCAGCAGAGAAGGCCGCGGAGACGGCTACACCTTC | CATSREGRGDGYTF | TRBJ1-2 | NA | TRBV15 | NA | 14
TGTGCCAGCAGTTTTCGAGGCCAGCCCCAGCATTTT | CASSFRGQPQHF | TRBJ1-5 | NA | TRBV28 | NA | 12
TGTGCCAGCAGCCCCGCTGGAGATCAGCCCCAGCATTTT | CASSPAGDQPQHF | TRBJ1-5 | NA | TRBV5-4 | NA | 13
TGTGCCAGCAGCCCCCGTAACGTGTACGAGCAGTACTTC | CASSPRNVYEQYF | TRBJ2-7 | NA | TRBV7-2 | NA | 13
TGTGCCAGCAGCTTAGGAGGGGAAAGTCAGCCCCAGCATTTT | CASSLGGESQPQHF | TRBJ1-5 | NA | TRBV7-9 | NA | 14
TGTGCCAGCAGTTACGGGGACTACAGTGGGGAGCAGTACTTC | CASSYGDYSGEQYF | TRBJ2-7 | TRBD2 | TRBV6-5 | NA | 14
TGTGCCAGCTTCAGGGGGTCTGGAAACACCATATATTTT | CASFRGSGNTIYF | TRBJ1-3 | TRBD1 | TRBV28 | NA | 13
TGTGCCAGCAGTCGGGGGACGGGGTTCCTGGAGCAGTACTTC | CASSRGTGFLEQYF | TRBJ2-7 | NA | TRBV27 | NA | 14
TGTGCCAGCAGCACAAACGGACAGGGGAATCAGCCCCAGCATTTT | CASSTNGQGNQPQHF | TRBJ1-5 | TRBD1 | TRBV5-5 | NA | 15
TGTGCCAGCACCCTTATGACAGGCTCCGAGCAGTACTTC | CASTLMTGSEQYF | TRBJ2-7 | NA | TRBV28 | NA | 13
TGTGCCAGTAGTGCTGACCCCTTCGACAGGATTCGCACAGATACGCAGTATTTT | CASSADPFDRIRTDTQYF | TRBJ2-3 | NA | TRBV19 | NA | 18
TGTGCCAGCAGCGTGGGACAGGGACTCTACGAGCAGTACTTC | CASSVGQGLYEQYF | TRBJ2-7 | TRBD1 | TRBV9 | NA | 14
TGCGCCAGCAGCCCCCTCGGTCGAAGCACAGATACGCAGTATTTT | CASSPLGRSTDTQYF | TRBJ2-3 | NA | TRBV5-1 | NA | 15
TGTGCCAGCAGTGAGCCGGGACGGGAGCAGTTCTTC | CASSEPGREQFF | TRBJ2-1 | NA | TRBV14 | NA | 12
TGTGCCAGCAGCAAAGAGCCCCTAGTCTACGAGCAGTACTTC | CASSKEPLVYEQYF | TRBJ2-7 | NA | TRBV21-1 | NA | 14
TGTGCCACCAGCCCGCCGGGACAGGGGGCGGAGGAGCAGTACTTC | CATSPPGQGAEEQYF | TRBJ2-7 | TRBD1 | TRBV15 | NA | 15
TGTGCCAGCAGTGACAGGCATCTTAACTATGGCTACACCTTC | CASSDRHLNYGYTF | TRBJ1-2 | NA | TRBV2 | NA | 14
TGTGCCACCAGCAGAGATCCCGCAGGGCGAACTAGCAATCAGCCCCAGCATTTT | CATSRDPAGRTSNQPQHF | TRBJ1-5 | NA | TRBV15 | NA | 18
TGTGCCAGCAGCTTAGGAGGGGCCACAGATACGCAGTATTTT | CASSLGGATDTQYF | TRBJ2-3 | NA | TRBV7-2 | NA | 14
TGTGCCAGTAGTCCGGGACAGGGGAGGGACACCGGGGAGCTGTTTTTT | CASSPGQGRDTGELFF | TRBJ2-2 | TRBD1 | TRBV19 | NA | 16
TGTGCCAGCGCGAACAGGGGGCAGATAAGGGGCTACACCTTC | CASANRGQIRGYTF | TRBJ1-2 | TRBD1 | TRBV28 | few | 14
TGTGCCAGTAGTTCCCAATCAGCGGGAGGAAGCAACAATGAGCAGTTCTTC | CASSSQSAGGSNNEQFF | TRBJ2-1 | TRBD2 | TRBV19 | NA | 17
TGTGCCAGCAGCAAGGCGGACCGAGAGACCCAGTACTTC | CASSKADRETQYF | TRBJ2-5 | NA | TRBV27 | NA | 13
TGCGCCAGCAGCCCGGGACAGGGCAAGAACACCATATATTTT | CASSPGQGKNTIYF | TRBJ1-3 | TRBD1 | TRBV5-1 | NA | 14
TGTGCCAGCAGCCCGCGATCAGGTCAGCCCCAGCATTTT | CASSPRSGQPQHF | TRBJ1-5 | NA | TRBV7-2 | NA | 13
TGTGCTAGTGCCCTGGGACTAGGAAGCACAGATACGCAGTATTTT | CASALGLGSTDTQYF | TRBJ2-3 | TRBD2 | TRBV12-5 | once | 15
TGTGCCAGCAGCGCCAGGACTAGCGGGAGCATGGGAGAGACCCAGTACTTC | CASSARTSGSMGETQYF | TRBJ2-5 | TRBD2 | TRBV7-6 | medium-sized | 17
TGCGCCAGCAGTTTAATTTCAGGGTATCAGCCCCAGCATTTT | CASSLISGYQPQHF | TRBJ1-5 | NA | TRBV28 | NA | 14
TGTGCCAGCAGCGTAGCCTCGGGACTAGCGGCCCCTAGCACAGATACGCAGTATTTT | CASSVASGLAAPSTDTQYF | TRBJ2-3 | TRBD2 | TRBV9 | NA | 19
TGCGCCAGCAGCTCCCCACAGAGCACAGATACGCAGTATTTT | CASSSPQSTDTQYF | TRBJ2-3 | NA | TRBV5-1 | NA | 14
TGTGCCAGCAGCCCCTGGGACAGAGCCTATGGCTACACCTTC | CASSPWDRAYGYTF | TRBJ1-2 | TRBD1 | TRBV7-2 | NA | 14
TGTGCCAGCAGCCAAGGAAATAGAAACACCATATATTTT | CASSQGNRNTIYF | TRBJ1-3 | NA | TRBV14 | NA | 13
TGTGCCAGCAGCGCTGCCGGGACTAGCGGCTACGAGCAGTACTTC | CASSAAGTSGYEQYF | TRBJ2-7 | TRBD2 | TRBV11-2 | NA | 15
TGTGCCAGCAGCTTCGGGGATAACTATGGCTACACCTTC | CASSFGDNYGYTF | TRBJ1-2 | NA | TRBV7-9 | few | 13
TGTGCCAGCAGCCAAGTGGCTAGCGGGAGGGCGTATTTT | CASSQVASGRAYF | TRBJ2-3 | TRBD2 | TRBV4-2 | NA | 13
TGTGCCAGCAGCCTCCCTCCTAGTTACAATGAGCAGTTCTTC | CASSLPPSYNEQFF | TRBJ2-1 | NA | TRBV5-4 | few | 14
TGTGCCAGCAGTCCCCGACCTACGGGGTACGAGCAGTACTTC | CASSPRPTGYEQYF | TRBJ2-7 | NA | TRBV28 | medium-sized | 14
TGTGCCAGTATCCCATTTGGACGGGCGTTGGATGGCTACACCTTC | CASIPFGRALDGYTF | TRBJ1-2 | NA | TRBV19 | few | 15
TGTGCCAGCAGTGAGGACAGGGGGCGCATGGTCACCGGGGAGCTGTTTTTT | CASSEDRGRMVTGELFF | TRBJ2-2 | TRBD1 | TRBV27 | NA | 17
TGTGCCAGCAGTGTTCGGACAGGGGACTCCTACGAGCAGTACTTC | CASSVRTGDSYEQYF | TRBJ2-7 | TRBD1 | TRBV6-1 | NA | 15
TGTGCCAGCAAATTGGACGGGGCTTTCTACGAGCAGTACTTC | CASKLDGAFYEQYF | TRBJ2-7 | NA | TRBV27 | large | 14
TGCGCCAGCAGCTTAGGGACAGGGGCCTACGAGCAGTACTTC | CASSLGTGAYEQYF | TRBJ2-7 | TRBD1 | TRBV5-1 | NA | 14
TGTGCCAGTAGTATTAGGGCACCCAGCACAGATACGCAGTATTTT | CASSIRAPSTDTQYF | TRBJ2-3 | NA | TRBV19 | NA | 15
TGTGCCAGCAGTTACCGGGGGGCCGCGTGGACTGAAGCTTTCTTT | CASSYRGAAWTEAFF | TRBJ1-1 | NA | TRBV6-5 | NA | 15
TGTGCCAGCAGGGGGGACAGTGAACCTCTTAATGAAAAACTGTTTTTT | CASRGDSEPLNEKLFF | TRBJ1-4 | TRBD1 | TRBV28 | NA | 16
TGCGCCAGCAGCCACAGGGGGGGCGGGCAGTTCTTC | CASSHRGGGQFF | TRBJ2-1 | NA | TRBV4-3 | NA | 12
TGTGCCAGCTCACCAGCGGTCGGGGAGGGCTACACCTTC | CASSPAVGEGYTF | TRBJ1-2 | NA | TRBV18 | NA | 13
TGTGCCAGCTCACTGACCGAGAACTCTAACTATGGCTACACCTTC | CASSLTENSNYGYTF | TRBJ1-2 | NA | TRBV18 | NA | 15
TGTGCCAGCATCCCCCCAGGGGGGCTCGGAAACACCATATATTTT | CASIPPGGLGNTIYF | TRBJ1-3 | TRBD1 | TRBV28 | NA | 15
TGTGCCAGCAGCCAAGAGACCCAGAACTCCGGCGGGGAGCTGTTTTTT | CASSQETQNSGGELFF | TRBJ2-2 | NA | TRBV4-2 | NA | 16
TGTGCCAGCAGCCCCCGGGCCGGGCGGGCTTACGAGCAGTACTTC | CASSPRAGRAYEQYF | TRBJ2-7 | NA | TRBV7-9 | NA | 15